These T cell receptor beta chains were read from a single sample in a study of T cells in Graves' hyperthyroidism and ophthalmopathy. TCRdb ran MiXCR on the multiplex PCR reads and lists one entry per CDR3 protein. The sample carries approximately 640,000 distinct CDR3 sequences, approximately 15% recorded once. Sequenced sample: blood. The receptors stem from a man aged 50 to 59 with Graves' hyperthyroidism. Both conserved end residues are part of each CDR3. The order of the fields is V gene, J gene, clone size, D gene, CDR3 DNA, CDR3 protein. The D gene is left open where the match is weak. Clone size is given for some rows only: seen once, a few or many times, or a class if the clone is expanded.

TRBV28	TRBJ1-3	few	-	TGTGCCAGCCTGGGGGACTCTGGAAACACCATATATTTT	CASLGDSGNTIYF
TRBV28	TRBJ2-2	-	TRBD2	TGTGCCAGCAGAGGGTCCTTAGCGGGCACCGGGGAGCTGTCTTTT	CASRGSLAGTGELSF
TRBV11-2	TRBJ1-2	many	TRBD1	TGTGCCAGCAGCCTAAGGACAGGGCCCTATGGCTACACCTTC	CASSLRTGPYGYTF
TRBV20-1	TRBJ2-3	many	TRBD2	TGCAGCTTAGCGGGAGAAACAGATACGCAGTATTTT	CSLAGETDTQYF
TRBV20-1	TRBJ1-5	many	-	TGCAGTGCTAAGACAGAAGTGTGGCAGCCCCAGCATTTT	CSAKTEVWQPQHF
TRBV7-9	TRBJ2-1	many	TRBD2	TGTGCCAGCCCCGGGGGGGCGGCGGGACCCTGGGATGAGCAGTTCTTC	CASPGGAAGPWDEQFF
TRBV27	TRBJ1-2	-	-	TGTGCCAGCAGTTTTCTGGGGAGGGCTGGCTACACCTTC	CASSFLGRAGYTF
TRBV5-1	TRBJ2-7	-	TRBD2	TGCGCCAGCAGCTTGGGCTGGGGAAGGGTAGCGGGAGCCCACGAGCAGTACTTC	CASSLGWGRVAGAHEQYF
TRBV15	TRBJ2-3	many	-	TGTGCCACCAGCCTGTCGGAGACAGATACGCAGTATTTT	CATSLSETDTQYF
TRBV20-1	TRBJ2-3	few	-	TGCAGTGCCCCACCTTTTAGCGAATACACAGATACGCAGTATTTT	CSAPPFSEYTDTQYF
TRBV12-3/TRBV12-4	TRBJ2-3	many	-	TGTGCCAGCAGTTTAGATGTGGTAGATACGCAGTATTTT	CASSLDVVDTQYF
TRBV2	TRBJ2-1	many	TRBD2	TGTGCCAGCTTGGTAGCGGGAGGCCCGGATGAGCAGTTCTTC	CASLVAGGPDEQFF
TRBV6-1	TRBJ1-4	many	-	TGTGCCAGCAGTATCCACGATGCAACTAATGAAAAACTGTTTTTT	CASSIHDATNEKLFF
TRBV2	TRBJ2-7	many	-	TGTGCCAGCAGACAGAGCTCCTACGAGCAGTACTTC	CASRQSSYEQYF
TRBV9	TRBJ2-1	few	-	TGTGCCAGTGGACCGGGACTGCCATACAATGAGCAGTTCTTC	CASGPGLPYNEQFF
TRBV6-1	TRBJ1-1	many	-	TGTGCCAGCAGTTACGAAGTGCCGATGAACACTGAAGCTTTCTTT	CASSYEVPMNTEAFF
TRBV4-1	TRBJ2-1	-	TRBD2	TGCGCCAGCAGCCGAGAGACTAGCGGGATTCACAATGAGCAGTTCTTC	CASSRETSGIHNEQFF
TRBV7-2	TRBJ2-7	many	-	TGTGCCAGCAGCTTAAGGAGGGCCGACGAGCAGTACTTC	CASSLRRADEQYF
TRBV10-3	TRBJ1-2	many	TRBD1	TGTGCCATCAGGGAGGACAGGGGCTCTAACTATGGCTACACCTTC	CAIREDRGSNYGYTF
TRBV28	TRBJ2-7	-	TRBD1	TGTGCCAGCAAGGAACAGGGGGCCGCCTACGAGCAGTACTTC	CASKEQGAAYEQYF
TRBV30	TRBJ2-7	many	TRBD2	TGTGCCTGGAGGACTAGCGGGAGTTACGAGCAGTACTTC	CAWRTSGSYEQYF
TRBV18	TRBJ1-2	-	TRBD1	TGTGCCAGCCACAGGGGGGACTATGGCTACACCTTC	CASHRGDYGYTF
TRBV20-1	TRBJ1-5	few	-	TGCAGTGCTAGAGATGACAGAGTTAACAATCAGCCCCAGCATTTT	CSARDDRVNNQPQHF
TRBV2	TRBJ2-7	many	TRBD1	TGTGCCAGCAGTGAGCCGCAGGGGGCTCTGCTTTCCTACGAGCAGTACTTC	CASSEPQGALLSYEQYF
TRBV20-1	TRBJ2-7	-	-	TGCAGTGCTAGAGATCCGCGGGATCCAGTTGTGCAGTACTTC	CSARDPRDPVVQYF
TRBV3-1	TRBJ2-3	many	-	TGTGCCAGCAGCCAAGGGGACCTCACAGATACGCAGTATTTT	CASSQGDLTDTQYF
TRBV6-2/TRBV6-3	TRBJ2-5	many	TRBD1	TGTGCCAGCCGGGGTTCGGGCCTTGGACAGGGGCTTGGGACCCAGTACTTC	CASRGSGLGQGLGTQYF
TRBV5-4	TRBJ2-7	-	TRBD2	TGTGCCAGCAGTTCGCGGGAGGCCCTATCCTACGAGCAGTACTTC	CASSSREALSYEQYF
TRBV20-1	TRBJ2-3	-	-	TGCAGCGCGAATAGCGGATTCACAGATACGCAGTATTTT	CSANSGFTDTQYF
TRBV27	TRBJ1-2	many	-	TGTGCCAGCAGTTTTTCGGGGAATGGCTACACCTTC	CASSFSGNGYTF
TRBV11-2	TRBJ1-1	-	TRBD1	TGTGCCAGCAGCCACTTACAGGGGAAGGGCACTGAAGCTTTCTTT	CASSHLQGKGTEAFF
TRBV29-1	TRBJ2-1	-	TRBD2	TGCAGCGTTGAGGCCGGGACTAGCGTTTACAATGAGCAGTTCTTC	CSVEAGTSVYNEQFF
TRBV30	TRBJ2-7	-	-	TGTGCCTGGAAAATCGGACAGAGCTCCTACGAGCAGTACTTC	CAWKIGQSSYEQYF
TRBV28	TRBJ2-7	many	-	TGTGCCAGCAGTTTTGATATAGGCGCCTACGAGCAGTACTTC	CASSFDIGAYEQYF
TRBV6-5	TRBJ2-3	many	-	TGTGCCAGCAGTTACGAGTTAGTGGGCACAGATACGCAGTATTTT	CASSYELVGTDTQYF
TRBV7-2	TRBJ1-2	many	TRBD1	TGTGCCAGCAGCTCCAGGGGGCTCGATGGCTACACCTTC	CASSSRGLDGYTF
TRBV28	TRBJ2-7	many	-	TGTGCCAGCAGTCTCCCGCAAGGGTTTAACGAGCAGTACTTC	CASSLPQGFNEQYF
TRBV5-1	TRBJ2-7	few	TRBD1	TGCGCCAGCAGCGGGGGACAGGGGGCTGGGACCTACGAGCAGTACTTC	CASSGGQGAGTYEQYF
TRBV10-3	TRBJ2-5	many	TRBD2	TGTGCCATCGGATCGGGACTAGCGGAACAAGAGACCCAGTACTTC	CAIGSGLAEQETQYF
TRBV27	TRBJ2-7	many	TRBD1	TGTGCCAGCAAGACAGGGGCCTCCTTTTACGAGCAGTACTTC	CASKTGASFYEQYF
TRBV6-2/TRBV6-3	TRBJ2-1	-	TRBD2	TGTGCCAGCACATGGCGGGAGTTAAATGAGCAGTTCTTC	CASTWRELNEQFF
TRBV3-1	TRBJ1-1	-	-	TGTGCCAGCAGGATAAAGGGGCTGAACACTGAAGCTTTCTTT	CASRIKGLNTEAFF
TRBV2	TRBJ2-1	-	TRBD2	TGTGCCAGCAGTGTGAGACTAGCGGTACCCAATGAGCAGTTCTTC	CASSVRLAVPNEQFF
TRBV12-3/TRBV12-4	TRBJ1-1	many	TRBD1	TGTGCCAGCAGTTTGCAGGGGGCAAGGACTGAAGCTTTCTTT	CASSLQGARTEAFF
TRBV27	TRBJ2-3	-	TRBD2	TGTGCCAGCAGCTCTAAGACTAGCTCCGTTACGCAGTATTTT	CASSSKTSSVTQYF
TRBV6-1	TRBJ2-2	-	TRBD2	TGTGCCAGCATTTCCACTAGCGGGACGAACACCGGGGAGCTGTTTTTT	CASISTSGTNTGELFF
TRBV5-6	TRBJ1-1	-	-	TGTGCCAGCAGCTTGGAGGAGGGGGGGACTGAAGCTTTCTTT	CASSLEEGGTEAFF
TRBV20-1	TRBJ1-2	few	-	TGCAGTGCTAGAGAAAGACAGAACTATGGCTACACCTTC	CSARERQNYGYTF
TRBV19	TRBJ2-1	few	TRBD2	TGTGCCAGTAGTATAGGAGAGACTAGCTTGAATGAGCAGTTCTTC	CASSIGETSLNEQFF
TRBV10-3	TRBJ2-7	-	-	TGTGCCATCAGTGCAACAGAATCCCCCGAGCAGTACTTC	CAISATESPEQYF
TRBV2	TRBJ2-3	many	TRBD2	TGTGCCAGCAGCGTACTAGCGGATACGCAGTATTTT	CASSVLADTQYF
TRBV20-1	TRBJ2-1	once	TRBD2	TGCAGTGCTAGGAGCGGGAGGGCCCCGGTTGAGGGGAGTGAGCAGTTCTTC	CSARSGRAPVEGSEQFF